These T cell receptor beta chains were read from a single sample in a study of cytotoxic CD8 clonotypes in ibrutinib-treated CLL. Here immunoSEQ multiplex PCR was the method, and the copy in TCRdb shows in-frame clones only, minus some. The table has 150,000 or so clones, approximately 75% seen once. The specimen was PBMCs, collected after 12 months of ibrutinib treatment. These receptors all come from a human donor with chronic lymphocytic leukemia. Each CDR3 is given with its conserved first and last residue. The order of the fields is clone size, J gene, V gene, D gene, CDR3 DNA, CDR3 protein. D genes are given only for firm matches. Where a row states a size, it is once, few, many or the class of an expanded clone; other rows omit it.

abundance: .
j_gene: TRBJ2-1
v_gene: TRBV27
d_gene: .
CDR3nt: TGTGCCAGCAGTTTACAGGGGTCCTACAATGAGCAGTTCTTC
CDR3aa: CASSLQGSYNEQFF

abundance: .
j_gene: TRBJ1-5
v_gene: TRBV28
d_gene: .
CDR3nt: TGTGCCAGCAGTTCATTGCCGGGGCTCCATCAGCCCCAGCATTTT
CDR3aa: CASSSLPGLHQPQHF

abundance: .
j_gene: TRBJ2-1
v_gene: TRBV18
d_gene: TRBD2
CDR3nt: TGTGCCAGCTCGGAGACACGGGGGGGTTCCTACAATGAGCAGTTCTTC
CDR3aa: CASSETRGGSYNEQFF

abundance: .
j_gene: TRBJ2-7
v_gene: TRBV19
d_gene: .
CDR3nt: TGTGCCAGTAGGGCTCAGAACTACGAGCAGTACTTC
CDR3aa: CASRAQNYEQYF

abundance: .
j_gene: TRBJ1-4
v_gene: TRBV28
d_gene: TRBD1
CDR3nt: TGTGCCAGCAGTTTCGAGGGGGCCTACGAAAAACTGTTTTTT
CDR3aa: CASSFEGAYEKLFF

abundance: .
j_gene: TRBJ1-6
v_gene: TRBV6-4
d_gene: .
CDR3nt: TGTGCCAGCACCCTTACGAAAGATTCACCCCTCCACTTT
CDR3aa: CASTLTKDSPLHF

abundance: .
j_gene: TRBJ2-3
v_gene: TRBV30
d_gene: TRBD1
CDR3nt: TGTGCCTGGAGTAGAGGGGGCTTCACAGATACGCAGTATTTT
CDR3aa: CAWSRGGFTDTQYF

abundance: once
j_gene: TRBJ2-7
v_gene: TRBV28
d_gene: .
CDR3nt: TGTGCCAGCAGTTTACTGACGGTCCACGAGCAGTACTTC
CDR3aa: CASSLLTVHEQYF

abundance: .
j_gene: TRBJ2-1
v_gene: TRBV28
d_gene: TRBD2
CDR3nt: TGTGCCAGCAGTTCACGACTAGCGGGTTATTACAATGAGCAGTTCTTC
CDR3aa: CASSSRLAGYYNEQFF

abundance: .
j_gene: TRBJ1-1
v_gene: TRBV11-3
d_gene: .
CDR3nt: TGTGCCAGCAGCTTAGAGGTTGGGGGTGGGACTGAAGCTTTCTTT
CDR3aa: CASSLEVGGGTEAFF

abundance: once
j_gene: TRBJ2-1
v_gene: TRBV10-1
d_gene: .
CDR3nt: TGCGCCAGCACCCTGGGCTCCTACAATGAGCAGTTCTTC
CDR3aa: CASTLGSYNEQFF

abundance: once
j_gene: TRBJ2-6
v_gene: TRBV28
d_gene: .
CDR3nt: TGTGCCAGCAGTTTTCAAATCGCTGGGGCCAACGTCCTGACTTTC
CDR3aa: CASSFQIAGANVLTF

abundance: .
j_gene: TRBJ2-5
v_gene: TRBV9
d_gene: .
CDR3nt: TGTGCCAGCAGCGTAGACCCCGGGGTAGAGACCCAGTACTTC
CDR3aa: CASSVDPGVETQYF

abundance: .
j_gene: TRBJ2-5
v_gene: TRBV7-2
d_gene: .
CDR3nt: TGTGCCAGCAGAGGGGCTACCCTCCAAGAGACCCAGTACTTC
CDR3aa: CASRGATLQETQYF

abundance: few
j_gene: TRBJ1-2
v_gene: TRBV6-5
d_gene: .
CDR3nt: TGTGCCAGCAGATTCGATAGCGTTTATGGCTACACCTTC
CDR3aa: CASRFDSVYGYTF

abundance: .
j_gene: TRBJ2-1
v_gene: TRBV7-9
d_gene: TRBD1
CDR3nt: TGTGCCAGCAGCTTACGGGACAGGTCCTACAATGAGCAGTTCTTC
CDR3aa: CASSLRDRSYNEQFF

abundance: .
j_gene: TRBJ2-7
v_gene: TRBV11-1
d_gene: .
CDR3nt: TGTGCCAGCAGCTCAGGAGTTCCTGCCTACGAGCAGTACTTC
CDR3aa: CASSSGVPAYEQYF

abundance: .
j_gene: TRBJ2-1
v_gene: TRBV7-8
d_gene: .
CDR3nt: TGTGCCAGCAGCTTAGGACAGATGTCCTACAATGAGCAGTTCTTC
CDR3aa: CASSLGQMSYNEQFF

abundance: .
j_gene: TRBJ1-3
v_gene: TRBV19
d_gene: .
CDR3nt: TGTGCCAGTAGTCTGGACCTGGGAAACACCATATATTTT
CDR3aa: CASSLDLGNTIYF

abundance: .
j_gene: TRBJ2-7
v_gene: TRBV5-4
d_gene: .
CDR3nt: TGTGCCAGCAGCGCGACCCCCTACGAGCAGTACTTC
CDR3aa: CASSATPYEQYF

abundance: .
j_gene: TRBJ2-1
v_gene: TRBV28
d_gene: TRBD1
CDR3nt: TGTGCCAGCCATAAGGACCCCAGCAGGTCAGGGGGCTTACACAATGAGCAGTTCTTC
CDR3aa: CASHKDPSRSGGLHNEQFF

abundance: .
j_gene: TRBJ2-7
v_gene: TRBV6-6
d_gene: .
CDR3nt: TGTGCCAGCAGTCGCGGAAGGGCTCGGGAGCAGTACTTC
CDR3aa: CASSRGRAREQYF

abundance: .
j_gene: TRBJ2-7
v_gene: TRBV29-1
d_gene: TRBD1
CDR3nt: TGCAGCGTACGGGACAGGATCATCGACGAGCAGTACTTC
CDR3aa: CSVRDRIIDEQYF

abundance: .
j_gene: TRBJ2-7
v_gene: TRBV7-2
d_gene: .
CDR3nt: TGTGCCAGCAGCTTAGCCGGCGGCTACGAGCAGTACTTC
CDR3aa: CASSLAGGYEQYF

abundance: few
j_gene: TRBJ1-2
v_gene: TRBV10-2
d_gene: .
CDR3nt: TGCGCCAGCAGTGATAAAGGCTTTGGCTACACCTTC
CDR3aa: CASSDKGFGYTF

abundance: .
j_gene: TRBJ2-1
v_gene: TRBV4-2
d_gene: TRBD2
CDR3nt: TGTGCCAGCAGCTCCCAGTGGCGGGGGGGTGGAAATGAGCAGTTCTTC
CDR3aa: CASSSQWRGGGNEQFF

abundance: .
j_gene: TRBJ2-7
v_gene: TRBV11-3
d_gene: .
CDR3nt: TGTGCCAGCAGCCTGGACGGTTACGAGCAGTACTTC
CDR3aa: CASSLDGYEQYF

abundance: .
j_gene: TRBJ2-7
v_gene: TRBV7-8
d_gene: TRBD1
CDR3nt: TGTGCCAGCAGCTTAGTTGGGACAGTGGCCTACGAGCAGTACTTC
CDR3aa: CASSLVGTVAYEQYF

abundance: .
j_gene: TRBJ2-3
v_gene: TRBV19
d_gene: TRBD2
CDR3nt: TGTGCCAGTAGTATGGTCACTAGCGGTAGCGCAGATACGCAGTATTTT
CDR3aa: CASSMVTSGSADTQYF

abundance: .
j_gene: TRBJ2-2
v_gene: TRBV29-1
d_gene: TRBD2
CDR3nt: TGCAGCGGATCGGGACTAGCGGGAGGCCACACCGGGGAGCTGTTTTTT
CDR3aa: CSGSGLAGGHTGELFF

abundance: .
j_gene: TRBJ1-6
v_gene: TRBV28
d_gene: .
CDR3nt: TGTGCCAGCAGTTTATACCGCGGGGGGACGGGGACTGGCTCACCCCTCCACTTT
CDR3aa: CASSLYRGGTGTGSPLHF

abundance: few
j_gene: TRBJ2-2
v_gene: TRBV4-2
d_gene: TRBD1
CDR3nt: TGTGCCAGCAACCAAGACAGGGCGAACACCGGGGAGCTGTTTTTT
CDR3aa: CASNQDRANTGELFF

abundance: .
j_gene: TRBJ2-7
v_gene: TRBV7-8
d_gene: TRBD1
CDR3nt: TGTGCCAGCAGCCGACAGGGGACTCTTGTCATCTACGAGCAGTACTTC
CDR3aa: CASSRQGTLVIYEQYF

abundance: .
j_gene: TRBJ2-2
v_gene: TRBV11-3
d_gene: .
CDR3nt: TGTGCCAGCAGGCATGGATCGAGCACCGGGGAGCTGTTTTTT
CDR3aa: CASRHGSSTGELFF

abundance: .
j_gene: TRBJ2-1
v_gene: TRBV7-2
d_gene: .
CDR3nt: TGTGCCAGCAAATATGGTGAGCAGTTCTTC
CDR3aa: CASKYGEQFF

abundance: .
j_gene: TRBJ2-1
v_gene: TRBV13
d_gene: TRBD2
CDR3nt: TGTGCCAGCAGCCCCAGACGTAGCGGGGGCTCCTACAATGAGCAGTTCTTC
CDR3aa: CASSPRRSGGSYNEQFF

abundance: .
j_gene: TRBJ1-6
v_gene: TRBV19
d_gene: .
CDR3nt: TGTGCCAGTAGTATTGGGGCAGGGGCCGACTCACCCCTCCACTTT
CDR3aa: CASSIGAGADSPLHF

abundance: once
j_gene: TRBJ2-7
v_gene: TRBV6-1
d_gene: TRBD1
CDR3nt: TGTGCCAGCAGTGAACGGACAGGGGGCTACGAGCAGTACTTC
CDR3aa: CASSERTGGYEQYF

abundance: few
j_gene: TRBJ1-2
v_gene: TRBV28
d_gene: .
CDR3nt: TGTGCCAGCAGTAACTCAGGATTCAGGTCGGATGGCTACACCTTC
CDR3aa: CASSNSGFRSDGYTF

abundance: .
j_gene: TRBJ1-2
v_gene: TRBV27
d_gene: TRBD1
CDR3nt: TGTGCCAGCAGTTTGTCGACAGGGAACGGTGGCTACACCTTC
CDR3aa: CASSLSTGNGGYTF

abundance: .
j_gene: TRBJ2-7
v_gene: TRBV28
d_gene: .
CDR3nt: TGTGCCAGCAGTTTATTGGGGCCTAGCTCCTACGAGCAGTACTTC
CDR3aa: CASSLLGPSSYEQYF

abundance: few
j_gene: TRBJ2-1
v_gene: TRBV11-2
d_gene: .
CDR3nt: TGTGCCAGCAGCTTCGACTACAATGAGCAGTTCTTC
CDR3aa: CASSFDYNEQFF

abundance: .
j_gene: TRBJ1-5
v_gene: TRBV9
d_gene: .
CDR3nt: TGTGCCAGCAGCGTAGGAGGGCGGGGCAATCAGCCCCAGCATTTT
CDR3aa: CASSVGGRGNQPQHF

abundance: .
j_gene: TRBJ2-7
v_gene: TRBV19
d_gene: .
CDR3nt: TGTGCCAGTAGTATAGCGGGGGGACAATCTCCTCTCTACGAGCAGTACTTC
CDR3aa: CASSIAGGQSPLYEQYF

abundance: .
j_gene: TRBJ2-7
v_gene: TRBV7-9
d_gene: TRBD1
CDR3nt: TGTGCCAGCAGCCCGGGACAGGCCTCCTACGAGCAGTACTTC
CDR3aa: CASSPGQASYEQYF

abundance: .
j_gene: TRBJ1-1
v_gene: TRBV9
d_gene: .
CDR3nt: TGTGCCAGCAGCGTAAGCGGTACCACTGAAGCTTTCTTT
CDR3aa: CASSVSGTTEAFF

abundance: .
j_gene: TRBJ2-3
v_gene: TRBV19
d_gene: .
CDR3nt: TGTGCCAGTAGTAAATCCTGGATCAGGGCGGATACGCAGTATTTT
CDR3aa: CASSKSWIRADTQYF

abundance: .
j_gene: TRBJ2-7
v_gene: TRBV4-1
d_gene: .
CDR3nt: TGCGCCAGCAGCCAAGAAGGTGACTACGAGCAGTACTTC
CDR3aa: CASSQEGDYEQYF

abundance: .
j_gene: TRBJ2-3
v_gene: TRBV7-7
d_gene: TRBD2
CDR3nt: TGTGCTAGCAGCTTAGGTCCGGGAGGGGGCACAGATACGCAGTATTTT
CDR3aa: CASSLGPGGGTDTQYF

abundance: .
j_gene: TRBJ2-3
v_gene: TRBV9
d_gene: TRBD2
CDR3nt: TGTGCCAGCAGAGACGGGAGGGGCGAGGACGATACGCAGTATTTT
CDR3aa: CASRDGRGEDDTQYF

abundance: once
j_gene: TRBJ1-1
v_gene: TRBV6-5
d_gene: .
CDR3nt: TGTGCCAGCAGTTACTACATGAACACTGAAGCTTTCTTT
CDR3aa: CASSYYMNTEAFF

abundance: .
j_gene: TRBJ2-7
v_gene: TRBV19
d_gene: TRBD1
CDR3nt: TGTGCCAGTAGTATAGGGACAGGTACCTACGAGCAGTACTTC
CDR3aa: CASSIGTGTYEQYF

abundance: .
j_gene: TRBJ1-4
v_gene: TRBV5-8
d_gene: TRBD1
CDR3nt: TGTGCCAGCAGCCCCGGACAGGTTGACAGAGAACTGTTTTTT
CDR3aa: CASSPGQVDRELFF

abundance: few
j_gene: TRBJ2-7
v_gene: TRBV28
d_gene: .
CDR3nt: TGTGCCAGCAGTCCAAATTACGAGCAGTACTTC
CDR3aa: CASSPNYEQYF

abundance: .
j_gene: TRBJ2-3
v_gene: TRBV23-1
d_gene: TRBD2
CDR3nt: TGCGCCAGCAGTCCCCTACGGGGGGCAGATACGCAGTATTTT
CDR3aa: CASSPLRGADTQYF